This TCR beta chain was identified in a study of blood T cell repertoires in COVID-19. The wider study: Sites in the United States, Italy and Spain provided acute and convalescent COVID-19 samples. Nucleic acid was either cDNA or gDNA, and it came from T cells, B-cell-depleted T cells, or PBMCs.

In the original analysis: From reference gene primer amplification, estimates of nucleated cell counts were derived. Sequencing was performed with immunoSEQ multiplex PCR; in TCRdb, only in-frame clones are kept and a portion is missing. V, J and clone size are those of that table, while D and trimming were read from the DNA. Here the sample spans 35,000 to 50,000 clones, more than 70% being singletons. This clone occurred a few times. The TCR was taken from a woman in her 70s with acute or convalescent COVID-19. The sample comprised peripheral blood.

The CDR3 loop reads CASSRDSGSIPEQYF. For the CDR3, the DNA is TGTGCCAGCAGCCGTGATAGCGGGAGCATACCCGAGCAGTACTTC. The chain has TRBV7-2 and TRBJ2-7; 9 positions match TRBD2. From germline, CDR1 is SGHTA and CDR2 FQGNSA. The junction had 11 bases not matched to a gene; V was cut back by 5 bases and J by 6 bases. This CDR3 has 15 amino acids. Full variable domain (outside the CDR3, taken from reference TRBV7-2 and TRBJ2-7): GAGVSQSPSNKVTEKGKDVELRCDPISGHTALYWYRQSLGQGLEFLIYFQGNSAPDKSGLPSDRFSAERTGGSVSTLTIQRTQQEDSAVYLCASSRDSGSIPEQYFGPGTRLTVT.